What follows is one TCR beta chain and its context. The antigen is undetermined. This entry belongs to a study of cytomegalovirus exposure and HLA in healthy donors. Study observations and caveats: A few of the chains that were CMV-associated were confirmed in vitro to be specific for CMV antigens. On later analysis, the bulk of CMV-associated TCR beta chains appeared to be HLA-restricted. The listing of 150 to 200 TCR beta chains classed them as cytomegalovirus-associated. Later analysis identified several of the most significant clusters that appeared linked to common viral pathogens.

The CDR3 contains 12 residues. Trimming removed 5 bases from V and 10 bases from J, with 10 bases in between. Germline V lookup: CDR1 SGHTS, CDR2 YDEGEE. The PCR made use of 60 Vbeta and 13 Jbeta primers. Some clones are missing from TCRdb's copy, which holds only in-frame ones; the method was immunoSEQ multiplex PCR. The sample records some 190,000 clones, under 80% being singletons. The chain employs TRBV5-8 and TRBJ1-6; perhaps TRBD1 as D (5 bases). The clonotype was recovered from a man aged 30 to 45 in good health and CMV-seropositive. Sequencing was done on a sample of PBMCs. The CDR3 sequence: CASRWGSSPLHF. The CDR3 DNA reads as TGTGCCAGCAGGTGGGGCAGCTCACCCCTCCACTTT. Filled out from reference TRBV5-8 and TRBJ1-6, the complete variable domain reads EAGVTQSPTHLIKTRGQQATLRCSPISGHTSVYWYQQALGLGLQFLLWYDEGEERNRGNFPPRFSGRQFPNYSSELNVNALELEDSALYLCASRWGSSPLHFGNGTRLTVT.